This TCR beta chain derives from a study of T cell repertoires in cytomegalovirus infection. Study-wide context: Indicated by public TCR beta signatures were CMV infection and matching HLA type. Study-wide findings and caveats: Adding up the frequency of public TCR beta families identified people who carried CMV plus the relevant HLA. Predominance within the ex vivo response was attributable to HLA-C-restricted CMV-specific TCR beta clonotypes.

Trimming took 6 bases from V and 3 from J; bases not matched to a gene: 7. This CDR3 region has 14 residues. Germline V gene data show CDR1 as DFQATT and CDR2 as SNEGSKA (reference sequence). Points on this clonotype: Its antigen remains unidentified.

TCRdb used MiXCR to reprocess the reads, holding one entry per CDR3 protein. In the table there are around 440,000 distinct CDR3 sequences, 10% to 12% of which are singletons. This receptor was identified in a human donor in good health (CMV status not recorded). Some clones in this sample may be carry-over from other donors' samples. V gene TRBV20-1 combines with J gene TRBJ1-2; 10 bases line up with TRBD1. Sequencing used PBMCs. CDR3 loop: CSAGTGVKYYGYTF. The CDR3 nucleotides read TGCAGTGCAGGGACAGGGGTTAAGTACTATGGCTACACCTTC.